This T cell receptor beta chain was sequenced in a study of blood T cell repertoires in COVID-19. Study overall: The samples span acute and convalescent COVID-19 from the United States, Italy and Spain.

Looked up from germline, CDR1 is LNHDA and CDR2 is SQIVND (reference sequence). The CDR3 contains 16 residues. V shed 1 base and J 2 bases; nucleotides not matched to a gene: 6. Generated by immunoSEQ multiplex PCR, the TCRdb table keeps only in-frame clones and is missing some. The profile shows about 220,000 clones, around four fifths of them singletons. In Seattle, patients joined the study during active infection and were tracked longitudinally. The chain recombines TRBV19 with TRBJ1-1, with 8 bases aligning to TRBD1. The receptor's source is a woman older than 75 with COVID-19, enrolled during active disease. Sequenced material: peripheral blood. In DNA form, the CDR3 reads TGTGCCAGTAGTATAGGACTCGGGACAGGCAACACTGAAGCTTTCTTT. This encodes CASSIGLGTGNTEAFF.